One and the same sample provided the 17 T cell receptor beta chains below, sequenced in a study of CD8 T cells in ankylosing spondylitis. Findings and caveats of the study: Blood from ankylosing spondylitis patients appeared to carry a characteristic eight-variant TCR beta motif.

The antigens for these receptors are not known. TCRdb processed the 5' RACE reads anew with MiXCR; each CDR3 protein has one entry. The table records hundreds of thousands of distinct CDR3 sequences, 15% to 20% of them present only once. Sequencing used blood, either unsorted or a sorted T cell fraction (not recorded which). The receptors stem from a male donor with ankylosing spondylitis.

This rearrangement joins TRBV7-9 to TRBJ2-2; D possibly corresponds to TRBD1 (5 bases). Germline V gene lookup returns CDR1 SEHNR and CDR2 FQNEAQ (reference sequence). This CDR3 comprises 16 residues. V lost 5 bases and J lost 6, with 19 bases in between. CDR3 in DNA: TGTGCCAGCAGCGCCACAATTCAGGGTTTGTCCGGGGAGCTGTTTTTT. Encoded protein: CASSATIQGLSGELFF.

This rearrangement joins TRBV12-3 or TRBV12-4 to TRBJ2-5, with a possible D match to TRBD2 (6 bases). Trimming shortened V by 2 bases and J by 4 bases, and 11 bases separated the two germline ends. The CDR3 contains 14 residues. The CDR3 spells CASSLMAGRETQYF. CDR3 DNA: TGTGCCAGCAGTTTAATGGCGGGACGAGAGACCCAGTACTTC.

This clonotype was found a few times. The V call is TRBV28, the J call TRBJ2-1; D perhaps matches TRBD1 (5 bases). V lost 3 bases, J lost 8 bases, and 17 bases lay in between. Germline V CDR1 and CDR2: MDHEN, SYDVKM. The CDR3 contains 15 residues. The DNA of the CDR3 is TGTGCCAGCAGTTTGGACCCATCGACAGAGGATGAGCAGTTCTTC. As protein: CASSLDPSTEDEQFF.

The genes are TRBV7-9 and TRBJ2-2, with D unclear. Germline CDR1 and CDR2: SEHNR and FQNEAQ (reference sequence). The CDR3 runs 15 residues. Trimming cost V 5 bases and J 1 base, with 11 bases left between them. CDR3 sequence (DNA): TGTGCCAGCAGCCGTCCGGGCCTGAACACCGGGGAGCTGTTTTTT. Residues: CASSRPGLNTGELFF.

V gene TRBV6-1 combines with J gene TRBJ2-2; D is perhaps TRBD1 or TRBD2 (5 bases each). Trimming removed 6 bases from V and 6 bases from J, with 11 bases in between. This CDR3 spans 13 amino acids. Germline V gives CDR1 MNHNS, CDR2 SASEGT. The CDR3 region is CASRGVGSGELFF. The CDR3 DNA follows: TGTGCCAGCAGGGGGGTGGGCTCCGGGGAGCTGTTTTTT.

The chain links TRBV11-2 to TRBJ2-1; D is unresolved. CDR3 length: 14 residues. Trimming took 0 bases from V and 8 from J, leaving 11 bases between them. The germline CDR1 and CDR2 sequences are SGHAT and FQNNGV. The CDR3 DNA reads TGTGCCAGCAGCTTAGACCGACCAGGCGATGAGCAGTTCTTC. It yields the protein CASSLDRPGDEQFF.

CDR3: CASSETGGLDINEKLFF. The CDR3 coding sequence is TGTGCCAGCAGCGAGACAGGGGGCTTAGACATTAATGAAAAACTGTTTTTT. This chain links TRBV12-3 or TRBV12-4 with TRBJ1-4, with 10 bases fitting TRBD1. The CDR3 length is 17 residues. Trimming at V came to 6 bases and at J to 4 bases, leaving 11 bases not matched to a gene.

This clonotype has ten or more counts. The chain is built from TRBV10-3 and TRBJ2-3; D is uncertain. Trimming shortened V by 0 bases and J by 1 base, and 8 bases separated the two germline ends. The germline CDR1 and CDR2 sequences are ENHRY and SYGVKD. This CDR3 has 15 amino acids. The CDR3: CAISESWWGTDTQYF. The CDR3, as DNA: TGTGCCATCAGTGAGTCATGGTGGGGCACAGATACGCAGTATTTT.

The V gene is TRBV4-1, the J gene TRBJ1-3; D is perhaps TRBD1 (5 bases). The CDR3 runs 17 residues. Trimming cost V 3 bases and J 4 bases, with 19 bases left between them. Germline lookup yields CDR1 MGHRA and CDR2 YSYEKL. The CDR3 sequence is CASSHFGGNLGGNTIYF. CDR3 sequence (DNA): TGCGCCAGCAGCCATTTTGGGGGGAATTTGGGAGGAAACACCATATATTTT.

This clonotype appeared a single time. The chain carries TRBV5-1 and TRBJ2-1, with 7 nucleotides matching TRBD2. V lost 7 bases, J lost 5 bases, and 6 bases stayed unmatched. Germline V CDR1 and CDR2: SGHRS, YFSETQ. The CDR3 runs 13 residues. The CDR3 protein is CASLGLADNEQFF. As DNA, the CDR3 is TGCGCCAGCTTAGGGCTAGCGGACAATGAGCAGTTCTTC.

The chain has TRBV7-9 and TRBJ1-5, with D possibly TRBD1 on 5 matching bases. This CDR3 contains 17 residues. Trimming left V 2 bases short and J 2 bases short, with 16 bases between. Germline CDR1 and CDR2: SEHNR and FQNEAQ (reference sequence). The CDR3: CASSLRAGRYGNQPQHF. The CDR3 DNA reads as TGTGCCAGCAGCTTACGGGCAGGGAGGTATGGCAATCAGCCCCAGCATTTT.

This clonotype was counted at least ten times. The genes are TRBV5-6 and TRBJ2-7; D uncertain. Trimming shortened V by 5 bases and J by 6 bases, and 9 bases separated the two germline ends. CDR3 length: 11 amino acids. The germline V gene has CDR1 SGHDT and CDR2 YYEEEE. The CDR3 region is CASSLVGEQYF. Here the CDR3 DNA reads TGTGCCAGCAGTTTAGTGGGCGAGCAGTACTTC.

V gene TRBV7-9 combines with J gene TRBJ2-7; a weak D match, TRBD1 (7 bases). Between the trimmed V and J ends, which lost 5 bases and 0 bases, there was a span of 17 bases. In germline, CDR1 is SEHNR, CDR2 FQNEAQ (reference sequence). The CDR3 covers 16 residues. This CDR3 is CASSPRAGQSSYEQYF. Here the CDR3 DNA reads TGTGCCAGCAGCCCCCGGGCGGGACAGAGCTCCTACGAGCAGTACTTC.

The chain employs TRBV13 and TRBJ2-1; D is unclear. The CDR3 extends over 15 amino acids. The V and J ends lost 3 bases and 2 bases respectively, with 11 bases between them. Germline V gene data show CDR1 as PRHDT and CDR2 as FYEKMQ (reference sequence). The CDR3: CASSFACETYNEQFF. For the CDR3, the DNA is TGTGCCAGCAGCTTTGCATGCGAGACCTACAATGAGCAGTTCTTC.

In this sample, this clonotype turned up many times. The gene calls are TRBV10-3 and TRBJ2-1; 14 bases line up with TRBD2. V lost 6 bases, J lost 5 bases, and 3 bases stayed unmatched. CDR3 length: 15 residues. Germline CDR1 and CDR2: ENHRY and SYGVKD. This chain's CDR3 is CAIRGTSGGHNEQFF. The DNA of the CDR3 is TGTGCCATCAGGGGGACTAGCGGGGGCCACAATGAGCAGTTCTTC.

The gene calls are TRBV15 and TRBJ1-1, with D perhaps TRBD1 (6 bases). Trimming stripped 4 bases from V and 1 base from J, with 16 bases between. The CDR3 sequence is 16 residues long. Germline CDR1 reads LNHNV; CDR2 reads YYDKDF (reference sequence). Written as DNA, the CDR3 is TGTGCCACCAGCACTTGGGGGGCGAGTCCGAACACTGAAGCTTTCTTT. Translating it yields CATSTWGASPNTEAFF.

This clonotype was counted between two and nine times. The V and J genes are TRBV11-2 and TRBJ2-2, with TRBD2 matching 9 bases. Germline trimming cut 1 base from V and 5 bases from J; bases unmatched to any gene: 2. The CDR3 is 15 residues long. Germline V gene lookup returns CDR1 SGHAT and CDR2 FQNNGV. The CDR3 region has the DNA TGTGCCAGCAGCTTAGTAGCGGGGGAAACCGGGGAGCTGTTTTTT. It translates to CASSLVAGETGELFF.